This T cell receptor (beta chain) was profiled in a study of T cell changes during pregnancy in multiple sclerosis (dated by TCRdb to the late 2010s). General notes on the study: The study looked at changes in the T cell repertoire across pregnancy in women with multiple sclerosis.

Library prep was done by the immunoSEQ multiplex PCR assay. Here the immuneACCESS table is served through TCRdb, limited to in-frame sequences with V and J called. Missing clones are a known gap in these copies; in checked studies unresolved V genes cover under half, and the rest lacks a known reason. The table for this sample lists about 70,000 clones; 94% of them were counted only once. 0.45% to 0.7% of the sample comes from the top ten. Concerning this clone: Its antigen specificity is not known. Base qualities are not at hand, and no much larger clone is one base apart.

Including cysteine and phenylalanine, the CDR3 has 17 amino acids. Only the CDR3 DNA stays, 51 bases, in frame from base 1. A distance of 15 bases separates the germline ends of V and J, which lose 3 bases and 0 bases respectively. CDR1 and CDR2 were assigned from the germline V gene as MNHNS and SASEGT. The TCR sequence derives from a female donor with multiple sclerosis, enrolled in a pregnancy study. The sample here was peripheral blood, taken in the third trimester of pregnancy. Rearrangement joined TRBV6-1 to TRBJ2-4, and the D gene may be TRBD1, 7 bases matching. The DNA is as follows: TGTGCCAGCAGTGAGGCGGGACAGTTATTAGCCAAAAACATTCAGTACTTC. Translated, this is CASSEAGQLLAKNIQYF.